This TCR beta chain is from a study of response to subunit inactivated influenza vaccine (dated by TCRdb to between 2018 and 2020). Background for the entire study: To follow how T cells responded to a trivalent subunit inactivated influenza vaccine, the researchers relied on deep quantitative profiling of the T cell receptor repertoire.

To prepare the library, RT-PCR was applied. Sequencer: Illumina HiSeq 2500. Using fastp trimming at Q25 and MiXCR clonotype assembly, TCRdb reanalyzed the public sequencing data and kept in-frame beta chains. CDR3 protein sequences are deduplicated, and each keeps its most common genes and DNA. The sample data list fewer than 700,000 distinct CDR3 sequences, and 13% of these were observed just once. The ten largest clones add up to approximately 14% of the sample. V trim: 3 bases; J trim: 4 bases; unmatched bases: 6. Measured from the cysteine to the phenylalanine, the CDR3 is 16 residues long. Kept here is only the CDR3 DNA, which spans 48 bases and is read in frame from base 1. CDR1 and CDR2 are drawn from the germline V gene (reference sequence): MNHEY, SMNVEV. In light of the paper, this sample's time point label describes: approximately 45 days after influenza vaccine administration. This clonotype was counted a few times. What this receptor recognizes is not known. No base quality values were provided; no much bigger clone lies one nucleotide off.

Broad study findings and their caveats: According to the authors, only a limited number of new T cells may be recruited by each seasonal influenza vaccination.

Material: PBMCs from blood, obtained about 6 weeks after vaccination. The TCR sequence derives from a man in his fifties or sixties who received an inactivated influenza vaccine. Donor details come from another sample of the same person, matched by shared clones. Here the chain combines TRBV27 and TRBJ2-7, with 13 bases aligning to TRBD2. The CDR3 reads CASSFQRLAGGYEQYF. In nucleotides, the sequence is TGTGCCAGCAGTTTTCAACGACTAGCGGGAGGTTACGAGCAGTACTTC.